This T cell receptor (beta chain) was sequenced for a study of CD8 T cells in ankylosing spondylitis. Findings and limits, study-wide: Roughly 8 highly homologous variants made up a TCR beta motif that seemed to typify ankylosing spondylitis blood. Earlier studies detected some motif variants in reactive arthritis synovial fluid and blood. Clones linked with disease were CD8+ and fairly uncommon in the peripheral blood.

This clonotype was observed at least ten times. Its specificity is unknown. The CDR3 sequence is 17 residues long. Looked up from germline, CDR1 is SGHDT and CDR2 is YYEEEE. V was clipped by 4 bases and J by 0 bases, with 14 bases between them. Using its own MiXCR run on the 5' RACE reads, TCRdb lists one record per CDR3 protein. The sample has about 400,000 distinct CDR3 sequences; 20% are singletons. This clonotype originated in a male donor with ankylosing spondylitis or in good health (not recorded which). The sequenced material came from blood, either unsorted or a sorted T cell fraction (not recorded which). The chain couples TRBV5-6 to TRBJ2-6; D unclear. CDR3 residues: CASSTTFDPSGANVLTF. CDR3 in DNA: TGTGCCAGCAGCACCACTTTTGATCCCTCTGGGGCCAACGTCCTGACTTTC.